The rows below give T cell receptor beta chains drawn from one sample of a study of PD-L1 blockade in urothelial cancer. Sequenced by immunoSEQ multiplex PCR; TCRdb stores in-frame clones only, minus some. The data hold 100,000 to 150,000 clones, with about 81% observed a single time. The source was PBMCs, collected around atezolizumab (anti-PD-L1) treatment. The receptors come from a man aged 45-60 years with urothelial cancer. The CDR3 runs from the conserved cysteine through the conserved F or W.

V	J	CDR3
TRBV28	TRBJ1-4	CASSLQGGAAKKLFF
TRBV7-9	TRBJ2-3	CASSLGYAGESTDTQYF
TRBV30	TRBJ1-1	CAWRTGQVTEAFF
TRBV14	TRBJ1-3	CASSRKGGASGNTIYF
TRBV10-1	TRBJ2-3	CAGSRDRGTTDTQYF
TRBV5-4	TRBJ1-1	CASSPGGALEAFF
TRBV18	TRBJ1-6	CASSRQPSTGGNSPLHF
TRBV7-3	TRBJ2-1	CASSLSGSGSSYNEQFF
TRBV19	TRBJ1-2	CASSSRGQGLGGYTF
TRBV5-1	TRBJ2-1	CASSSAGLTHNEQFF
TRBV9	TRBJ2-1	CASSAPRGGGRGYNEQFF
TRBV18	TRBJ1-2	CASSPPAQGYGYTF
TRBV7-9	TRBJ2-2	CASRRGSTGELFF
TRBV4-2	TRBJ2-5	CASSQDLREETQYF
TRBV28	TRBJ1-1	CAIRQGGNTEAFF
TRBV5-1	TRBJ2-1	CASSPGLAGDGNEQFF